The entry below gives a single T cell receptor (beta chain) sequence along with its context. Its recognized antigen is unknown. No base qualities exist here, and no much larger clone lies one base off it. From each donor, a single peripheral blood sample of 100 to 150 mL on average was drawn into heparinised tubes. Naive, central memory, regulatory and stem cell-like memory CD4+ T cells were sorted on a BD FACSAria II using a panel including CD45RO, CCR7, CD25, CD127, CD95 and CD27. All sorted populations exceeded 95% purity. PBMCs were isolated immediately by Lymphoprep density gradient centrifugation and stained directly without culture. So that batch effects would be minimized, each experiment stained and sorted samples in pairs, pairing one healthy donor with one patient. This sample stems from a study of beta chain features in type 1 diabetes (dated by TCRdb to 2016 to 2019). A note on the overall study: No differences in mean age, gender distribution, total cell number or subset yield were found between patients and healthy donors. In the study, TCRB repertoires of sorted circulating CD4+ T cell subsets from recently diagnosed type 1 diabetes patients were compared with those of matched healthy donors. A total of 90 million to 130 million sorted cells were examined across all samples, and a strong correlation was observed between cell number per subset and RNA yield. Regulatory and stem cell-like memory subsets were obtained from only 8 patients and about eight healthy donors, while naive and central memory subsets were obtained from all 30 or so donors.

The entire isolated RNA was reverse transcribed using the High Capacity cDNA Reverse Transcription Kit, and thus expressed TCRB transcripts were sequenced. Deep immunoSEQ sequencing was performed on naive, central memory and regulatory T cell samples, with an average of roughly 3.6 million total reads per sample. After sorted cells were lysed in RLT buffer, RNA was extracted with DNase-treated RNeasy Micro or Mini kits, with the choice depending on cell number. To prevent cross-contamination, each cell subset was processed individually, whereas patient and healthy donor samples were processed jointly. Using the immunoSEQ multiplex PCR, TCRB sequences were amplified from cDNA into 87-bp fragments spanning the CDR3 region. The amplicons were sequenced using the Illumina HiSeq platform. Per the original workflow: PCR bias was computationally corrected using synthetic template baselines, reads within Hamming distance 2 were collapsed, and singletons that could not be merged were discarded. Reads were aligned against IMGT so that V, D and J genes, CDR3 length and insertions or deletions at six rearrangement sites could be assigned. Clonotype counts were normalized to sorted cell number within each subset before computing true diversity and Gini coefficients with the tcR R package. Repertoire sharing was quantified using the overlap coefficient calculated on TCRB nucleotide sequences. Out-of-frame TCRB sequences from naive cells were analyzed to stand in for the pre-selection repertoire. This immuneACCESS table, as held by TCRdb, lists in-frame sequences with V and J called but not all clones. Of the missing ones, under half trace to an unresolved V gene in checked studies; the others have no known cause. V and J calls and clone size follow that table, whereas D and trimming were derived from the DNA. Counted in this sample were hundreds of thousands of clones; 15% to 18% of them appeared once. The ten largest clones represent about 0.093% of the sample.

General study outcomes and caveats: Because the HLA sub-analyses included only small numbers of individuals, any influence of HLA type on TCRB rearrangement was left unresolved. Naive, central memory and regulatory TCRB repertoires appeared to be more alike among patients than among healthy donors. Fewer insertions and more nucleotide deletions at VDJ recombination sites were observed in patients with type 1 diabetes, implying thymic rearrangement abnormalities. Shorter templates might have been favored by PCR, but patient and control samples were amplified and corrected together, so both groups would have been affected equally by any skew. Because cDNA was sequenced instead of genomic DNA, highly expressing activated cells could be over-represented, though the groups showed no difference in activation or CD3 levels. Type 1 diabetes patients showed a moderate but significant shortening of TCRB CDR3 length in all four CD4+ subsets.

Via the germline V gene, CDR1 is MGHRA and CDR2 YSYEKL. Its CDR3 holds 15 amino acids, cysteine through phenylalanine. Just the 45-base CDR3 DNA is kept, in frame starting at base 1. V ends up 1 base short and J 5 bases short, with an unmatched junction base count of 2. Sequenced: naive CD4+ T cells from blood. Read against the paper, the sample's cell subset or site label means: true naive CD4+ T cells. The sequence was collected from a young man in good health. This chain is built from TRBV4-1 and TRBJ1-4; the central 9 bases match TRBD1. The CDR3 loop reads CASSQVGTGNEKLFF. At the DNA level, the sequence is TGCGCCAGCAGCCAAGTCGGGACAGGGAATGAAAAACTGTTTTTT.